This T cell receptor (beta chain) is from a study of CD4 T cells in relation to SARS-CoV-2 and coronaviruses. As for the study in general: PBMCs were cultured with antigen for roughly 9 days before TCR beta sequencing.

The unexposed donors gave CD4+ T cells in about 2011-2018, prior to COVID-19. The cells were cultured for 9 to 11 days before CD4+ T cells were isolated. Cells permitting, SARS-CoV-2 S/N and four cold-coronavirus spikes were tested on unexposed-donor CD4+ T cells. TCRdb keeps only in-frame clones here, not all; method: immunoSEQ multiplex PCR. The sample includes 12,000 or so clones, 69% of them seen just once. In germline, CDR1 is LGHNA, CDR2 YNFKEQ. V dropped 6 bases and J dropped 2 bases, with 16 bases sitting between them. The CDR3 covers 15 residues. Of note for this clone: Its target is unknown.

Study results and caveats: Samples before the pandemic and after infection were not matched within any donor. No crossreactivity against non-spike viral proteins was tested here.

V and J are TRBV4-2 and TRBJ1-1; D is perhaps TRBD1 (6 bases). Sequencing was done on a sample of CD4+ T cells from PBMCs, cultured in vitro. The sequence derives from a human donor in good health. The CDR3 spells CASSRTLTGNTEAFF. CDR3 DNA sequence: TGTGCCAGCAGTCGTACTTTGACAGGAAACACTGAAGCTTTCTTT.